One and the same sample provided the 10 T cell receptor beta chains below, sequenced in a study of OX40 agonist ivuxolimab in advanced cancers. Using immunoSEQ multiplex PCR, the repertoire was profiled, and TCRdb retains in-frame clones only, with some absent. The sample yields approximately 76,000 clones, approximately 89% seen once. The source material was CD4+ or CD8+ T cells sorted from blood, sampled in a trial of the OX40 agonist ivuxolimab. The source is an adult with an advanced solid tumor such as melanoma, head and neck, liver or kidney cancer.

This clone was detected a few times. DNA for the CDR3: TGTGCCAGCAGTCCACTGACAGGGAAGGGAGAGACCCAGTACTTC. Protein sequence: CASSPLTGKGETQYF. The chain joins TRBV28 to TRBJ2-5, with TRBD1 identical over 7 bases. The CDR3 extends over 15 amino acids. Trimming cost V 5 bases and J 4 bases; bases outside gene matches: 10. Germline CDR1 reads MDHEN; CDR2 reads SYDVKM.

CDR3 residues: CASSQGMAGKNEQFF. The CDR3 DNA sequence: TGTGCCAGCAGCCAAGGAATGGCGGGGAAGAATGAGCAGTTCTTC. The chain combines TRBV4-2 with TRBJ2-1; D is possibly TRBD2 (6 bases). Germline CDR1 and CDR2: LGHNA and YNFKEQ. Trimming stripped 1 base from V and 7 bases from J, with 14 bases between. The CDR3 runs 15 residues.

This clone was observed a single time. V usage is TRBV11-2 and J usage is TRBJ2-5; possibly TRBD1 for D (6 bases). Germline V gene data show CDR1 as SGHAT and CDR2 as FQNNGV. V was pared by 1 base and J by 5 bases, with 14 bases between. The CDR3 is 15 residues long. The DNA of the CDR3 is TGTGCCAGCAGCTTAGGGCTAAGGGGGATGGAGACCCAGTACTTC. Residues: CASSLGLRGMETQYF.

The chain carries TRBV7-8 and TRBJ2-5, with 7 nucleotides matching TRBD1. CDR3 length equals 14 residues. CDR1 and CDR2 from the germline V gene are SGHVS and FQNEAQ. V shed 4 bases, J shed 1 base, and the junction held 3 bases outside the gene matches. The chain's CDR3 is CASSYRDSQETQYF. As DNA, the CDR3 is TGTGCCAGCAGCTACCGGGACAGCCAAGAGACCCAGTACTTC. The entire variable domain, with the rest obtained from reference TRBV7-8 and TRBJ2-5, is as follows: GAGVSQSPRYKVAKRGQDVALRCDPISGHVSLFWYQQALGQGPEFLTYFQNEAQLDKSGLPSDRFFAERPEGSVSTLKIQRTQQEDSAVYLCASSYRDSQETQYFGPGTRLLVL.

The rearrangement uses TRBV19 and TRBJ1-1; possible D gene TRBD1, 5 bases. Trimming removed 5 bases at V and 4 bases at J, with 11 bases between. CDR3 length: 13 residues. Looked up from germline, CDR1 is LNHDA and CDR2 is SQIVND (reference sequence). CDR3 bases: TGTGCCAGTAGTGTCAGGGAAGGCACTGAAGCTTTCTTT. As protein: CASSVREGTEAFF.

The CDR3: CASSGQGLNTEAFF. CDR3 coding DNA: TGTGCCAGCAGCGGACAGGGGTTGAACACTGAAGCTTTCTTT. The rearrangement uses TRBV27 and TRBJ1-1; 9 bases are shared with TRBD1. The junction had 2 bases not matched to a gene; V was cut back by 6 bases and J by 0 bases. This CDR3 is built from 14 residues. Germline CDR1 is MNHEY and CDR2 is SMNVEV (reference sequence).

The table lists this clone with a few counts. The gene calls are TRBV2 and TRBJ1-5, with TRBD1 as a possible D gene (5 bases). The CDR3 totals 15 residues. The V end lost 1 base, the J end lost 4 bases, and 11 bases lay between the germline ends. The V gene's germline CDR1 is SNHLY and CDR2 FYNNEI. CDR3 in amino acids: CASSEGRAGNQPQHF. The CDR3 DNA reads TGTGCCAGCAGTGAAGGCCGGGCAGGGAATCAGCCCCAGCATTTT.

The chain joins TRBV11-3 to TRBJ2-7; the match to TRBD1 covers 9 bases. Germline-derived CDR1 and CDR2 are SGHNT and YENEEA. The V gene end was trimmed by 3 bases and the J gene end by 4 bases; junction bases not matched to a gene: 16. CDR3 length: 18 amino acids. The CDR3 DNA is TGTGCCAGCAGCTTTAGGGCGTTGGGACAGGGAATAAGTTACGAGCAGTACTTC. Translated: CASSFRALGQGISYEQYF.

The chain combines TRBV10-3 with TRBJ1-6; the match to TRBD1 covers 7 bases. Germline V gives CDR1 ENHRY, CDR2 SYGVKD. This CDR3 region has 14 residues. The ends lost 11 bases at V and 7 bases at J; junction bases unmatched: 11. The CDR3 here is CASTPTGPNSPLHF. The CDR3 region has the DNA TGTGCCTCAACTCCGACAGGGCCAAATTCACCCCTCCACTTT.

This CDR3 reads CASTLNPGSLYEQYF. The CDR3 nucleotides are TGTGCCAGCACCCTCAATCCCGGGAGCCTCTACGAGCAGTACTTC. The chain links TRBV11-2 to TRBJ2-7, with D possibly TRBD2 on 6 matching bases. There are 15 residues in the CDR3. The germline CDR1 and CDR2 sequences are SGHAT and FQNNGV. V was cut by 7 bases and J by 3 bases, with 19 bases left in between. Filled out from reference TRBV11-2 and TRBJ2-7, the complete variable domain reads EAGVAQSPRYKIIEKRQSVAFWCNPISGHATLYWYQQILGQGPKLLIQFQNNGVVDDSQLPKDRFSAERLKGVDSTLKIQPAKLEDSAVYLCASTLNPGSLYEQYFGPGTRLTVT.